A selection of T cell receptor beta chains follows, all from one sample in a study of T cells in Graves' hyperthyroidism and ophthalmopathy. A single record per CDR3 protein comes from TCRdb applying MiXCR to the multiplex PCR reads. The profile shows about 500,000 distinct CDR3 sequences, about 16% of them singletons. Material for sequencing was blood. The receptors stem from a woman aged 25 to 45 with Graves' ophthalmopathy. Each CDR3 is given with its conserved first and last residue. D genes are given only for firm matches. Clone size is given for some rows only: seen once, a few or many times, or a class if the clone is expanded.

>TRBJ1-6|many|NA|TRBV30|12
CASDISNSPLHF
TGTGCCTCCGACATCAGTAATTCACCCCTCCACTTT
>TRBJ2-5|NA|NA|TRBV6-9|14
CASSYREPQETQYF
TGTGCCAGCAGTTACAGGGAGCCCCAAGAGACCCAGTACTTC
>TRBJ2-7|NA|NA|TRBV6-2/TRBV6-3|13
CASSYYPLREQYF
TGTGCCAGCAGTTACTACCCTCTACGAGAACAGTACTTC
>TRBJ2-2|few|TRBD1|TRBV28|16
CASSSPGQGNTGELFF
TGTGCCAGCAGTTCTCCCGGACAGGGTAACACCGGGGAGCTGTTTTTT
>TRBJ2-1|many|NA|TRBV7-2|14
CASSPDPRVDEQFF
TGTGCCAGCAGCCCCGACCCCCGCGTGGATGAGCAGTTCTTC
>TRBJ2-5|NA|NA|TRBV9|13
CASSVAVGETQYF
TGTGCCAGCAGCGTAGCGGTGGGGGAGACCCAGTACTTC
>TRBJ2-7|NA|NA|TRBV6-2/TRBV6-3|14
CASSVGRPAYEQYF
TGTGCCAGCAGTGTCGGCAGACCGGCCTACGAGCAGTACTTC
>TRBJ1-1|many|NA|TRBV2|14
CASREPTEKNEAFF
TGTGCCAGCAGGGAACCGACAGAGAAGAATGAAGCTTTCTTT
>TRBJ2-1|NA|TRBD2|TRBV20-1|15
CSGEGFSGMGNEQFF
TGCAGTGGGGAGGGGTTTAGCGGGATGGGGAATGAGCAGTTCTTC
>TRBJ2-2|many|NA|TRBV18|13
CASSPKNTGELFF
TGTGCCAGCTCACCAAAGAACACCGGGGAGCTGTTTTTT
>TRBJ2-1|few|NA|TRBV5-1|16
CASSLQMSEAVNEQFF
TGCGCCAGCAGCTTGCAAATGTCGGAGGCGGTAAATGAGCAGTTCTTC
>TRBJ2-2|few|NA|TRBV7-2|14
CASSPQGNTGELFF
TGTGCCAGCAGTCCTCAGGGAAACACCGGGGAGCTGTTTTTT
>TRBJ2-3|NA|TRBD1|TRBV7-2|14
CASSFTGVLDTQYF
TGTGCCAGCAGTTTTACAGGGGTTCTAGATACGCAGTATTTT
>TRBJ2-5|NA|TRBD2|TRBV5-6|14
CASSPGLATETQYF
TGTGCCAGCAGCCCGGGACTAGCCACGGAGACCCAGTACTTC
>TRBJ2-1|many|NA|TRBV7-9|14
CASSFVGLGGEQFF
TGTGCCAGCAGCTTTGTAGGTCTCGGGGGTGAGCAGTTCTTC
>TRBJ1-2|few|NA|TRBV6-5|14
CASSYPPPRYGYTF
TGTGCCAGCAGTTACCCCCCGCCGCGCTATGGCTACACCTTC
>TRBJ2-3|many|NA|TRBV9|17
CASSVDIRANGADTQYF
TGTGCCAGCAGTGTTGACATCAGGGCAAATGGGGCAGATACGCAGTATTTT
>TRBJ2-3|NA|NA|TRBV11-2|11
CASSLSDTRYF
TGTGCCAGCAGCTTGTCAGATACGCGGTATTTT